This TCR beta chain was identified in a study of blood T cell repertoires in COVID-19. Looking at the study overall: Samples representing acute and convalescent COVID-19 were sourced from the United States, Italy and Spain. The cDNA or gDNA used as material had been derived from T cells, B-cell-depleted T cells, or PBMCs.

Trimming cost V 2 bases and J 3 bases, with 14 bases left between them. Germline V gene data show CDR1 as GTSNPN and CDR2 as SVGIG (reference sequence). The CDR3 is 15 amino acids. Followed longitudinally, the Seattle patients had been enrolled during active infection. Authors' data handling: Cell counts per sample came from amplifying reference gene primers. The assay was immunoSEQ multiplex PCR, and TCRdb's table has in-frame clones only and misses some. V, J and clone size were drawn from that table, and D and trimming were deduced from the DNA. The sample lists over 150,000 clones, around nine tenths seen once, with 10% in the top ten.

J is TRBJ1-3 and V is TRBV30, with D uncertain. Sequenced material: peripheral blood. This TCR was recovered from an older woman with COVID-19, enrolled during active disease. The CDR3 here is CAWSRSAGSGNTIYF. In DNA form, the CDR3 reads TGTGCCTGGAGTCGGTCCGCCGGGAGTGGAAACACCATATATTTT.